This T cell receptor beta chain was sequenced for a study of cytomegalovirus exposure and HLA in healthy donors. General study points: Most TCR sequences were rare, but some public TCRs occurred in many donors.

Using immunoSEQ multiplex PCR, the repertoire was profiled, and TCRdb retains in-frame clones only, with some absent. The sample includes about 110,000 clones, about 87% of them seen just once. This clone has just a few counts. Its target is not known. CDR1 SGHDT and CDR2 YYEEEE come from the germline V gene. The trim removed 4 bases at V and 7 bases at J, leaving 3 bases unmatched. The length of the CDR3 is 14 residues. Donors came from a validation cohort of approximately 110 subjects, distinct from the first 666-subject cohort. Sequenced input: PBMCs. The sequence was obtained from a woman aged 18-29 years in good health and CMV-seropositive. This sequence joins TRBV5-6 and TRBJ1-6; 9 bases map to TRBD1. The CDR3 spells CASSPDRGNSPLHF. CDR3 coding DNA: TGTGCCAGCAGCCCCGACAGGGGGAATTCACCCCTCCACTTT.